These T cell receptor beta chains were read from a single sample in a study of radiation and T cells in renal cell carcinoma. The method was immunoSEQ multiplex PCR; TCRdb's version includes in-frame clones alone and lacks a portion of them. The sample lists around 180,000 clones; approximately 90% were seen once. The sample consisted of blood, taken from a patient whose treatment included radiotherapy and nephrectomy. These receptors were collected from a woman aged 45-65 years with renal cell carcinoma. Both conserved end residues are part of each CDR3. The D gene is left open where the match is weak. Clone size is shown for a subset of rows, as once, few, many or a class of expanded clone.

>NA|NA|TRBV15|TRBJ1-1
TGTGCCACCAGCAGAGTTTCCGGGGTGGCTGAAGCTTTCTTT
CATSRVSGVAEAFF
>NA|TRBD1|TRBV4-3|TRBJ2-6
TGCGCCAGCAGCCCGGGACAGTCTTTCTCTGGGGCCAACGTCCTGACTTTC
CASSPGQSFSGANVLTF
>NA|NA|TRBV6-6|TRBJ1-6
TGTGCCAGCAGTTACCAGAGGCCAGACTATAATTCACCCCTCCACTTT
CASSYQRPDYNSPLHF
>NA|NA|TRBV6-5|TRBJ2-7
TGTGCCAGCAGTTACCGTCGCGTAGCCTACGAGCAGTACTTC
CASSYRRVAYEQYF
>NA|TRBD1|TRBV10-3|TRBJ1-4
TGTGCCATCAGACAGGGGGCGTCTAATGAAAAACTGTTTTTT
CAIRQGASNEKLFF
>NA|NA|TRBV2|TRBJ2-6
TGTGCCAGCAAGGGGTCTGGGGCCAACGTCCTGACTTTC
CASKGSGANVLTF
>NA|NA|TRBV14|TRBJ2-7
TGTGCCAGCAGCCAAGATAGGGATAAGGCCTCCTACGAGCAGTACTTC
CASSQDRDKASYEQYF
>NA|TRBD1|TRBV27|TRBJ2-5
TGTGCCAGCAGGCCAGGGGGCTGGGAGACCCAGTACTTC
CASRPGGWETQYF
>many|TRBD1|TRBV5-5|TRBJ1-5
TGTGCCAGCAGCTTCGGACAGGGTAGGATTCAGCCCCAGCATTTT
CASSFGQGRIQPQHF
>NA|NA|TRBV5-5|TRBJ2-5
TGTGCCAGCAGCATACAGGGCAGGACTAGATGGGGCCACGAGGAGACCCAGTACTTC
CASSIQGRTRWGHEETQYF
>NA|NA|TRBV19|TRBJ2-2
TGTGCCAGTAGGGGGGAAGCGAACACCGGGGAGCTGTTTTTT
CASRGEANTGELFF
>NA|NA|TRBV2|TRBJ1-5
TGTGCCAGCAGTATAGAAGGGACCAATCAGCCCCAGCATTTT
CASSIEGTNQPQHF
>NA|NA|TRBV19|TRBJ1-1
TGTGCCAGTAGTATCGGGCCTACTGGCACTGAAGCTTTCTTT
CASSIGPTGTEAFF
>NA|TRBD1|TRBV7-2|TRBJ1-5
TGTGCCAGCAGCCTAAGGACAGGGGGCAATCAGCCCCAGCATTTT
CASSLRTGGNQPQHF
>NA|NA|TRBV7-2|TRBJ2-7
TGTGCCAGCAGCCACCGGCCTTACTACGAGCAGTACTTC
CASSHRPYYEQYF
>NA|NA|TRBV7-2|TRBJ1-3
TGTGCCAGCACCGGAGGGCCTTCCTCTGGAAACACCATATATTTT
CASTGGPSSGNTIYF
>NA|NA|TRBV6-1|TRBJ2-1
TGTGCCAGCAGTGATCAACCGAATTTCTCCTACAATGAGCAGTTCTTC
CASSDQPNFSYNEQFF
>NA|TRBD2|TRBV4-2|TRBJ2-7
TGTGCCAGCAGCCAGGATAGCGGGGTAGCCTACGAGCAGTACTTC
CASSQDSGVAYEQYF
>NA|NA|TRBV6-6|TRBJ1-2
TGTGCCAGCTTCCTCAGGGTGGGTGGCTACACCTTC
CASFLRVGGYTF
>NA|NA|TRBV7-6|TRBJ2-7
TGTGCCAGCAGCTCAACCTCTAGGAGAGGGACGGGATACGAGCAGTACTTC
CASSSTSRRGTGYEQYF
>once|NA|TRBV7-9|TRBJ2-5
TGTGCCAGCAGTCCCAACAGGATCCAAGAGACCCAGTACTTC
CASSPNRIQETQYF
>NA|TRBD2|TRBV4-2|TRBJ2-3
TGTGCCAGCAGCTCTGCCGGGGGGGCCGGCACAGATACGCAGTATTTT
CASSSAGGAGTDTQYF
>NA|NA|TRBV4-2|TRBJ1-3
TGTGCCAGCAGCCAAGTATCACTGAGTATAAACACCATATATTTT
CASSQVSLSINTIYF
>NA|NA|TRBV14|TRBJ1-1
TGTGCCAGCAGCCAAGTTTTATCGGCAGGGACAGCTTTCTTT
CASSQVLSAGTAFF
>NA|TRBD1|TRBV12-5|TRBJ1-4
TGTGCTAGTGGCCGAACCCCGACAGGGTTCGGAGAAAAACTGTTTTTT
CASGRTPTGFGEKLFF
>NA|NA|TRBV6-4|TRBJ2-3
TGTGCCAGCAGTGGGGACCTTGGAAATACGCAGTATTTT
CASSGDLGNTQYF
>NA|TRBD1|TRBV5-4|TRBJ1-2
TGTGCCAGCAGTCAGCGGTCGGGACAGGGGGTCTATGGCTACACCTTC
CASSQRSGQGVYGYTF
>NA|TRBD1|TRBV19|TRBJ1-5
TGTGCCAGTAGTACCAGGACAGGGTTTCAGCCCCAGCATTTT
CASSTRTGFQPQHF
>NA|NA|TRBV28|TRBJ1-6
TGTGCCAGCAGTTACAGGAGAGAAGATTCACCCCTCCACTTT
CASSYRREDSPLHF
>NA|TRBD1|TRBV6-4|TRBJ1-4
TGTGCCAGCAGCAGGGGGGCAACTAATGAAAAACTGTTTTTT
CASSRGATNEKLFF
>NA|NA|TRBV7-8|TRBJ2-1
TGTGCCAGCAGCTTACGGGGGATGGGCAATGAGCAGTTCTTC
CASSLRGMGNEQFF
>NA|NA|TRBV9|TRBJ1-3
TGTGCCAGCAGCGTACACAGCTCTGGAAACACCATATATTTT
CASSVHSSGNTIYF
>once|NA|TRBV9|TRBJ2-7
TGTGCCAGCAGCCCCCGGGACACTTCCTTCTCCGAGCAGTACTTC
CASSPRDTSFSEQYF
>NA|NA|TRBV5-1|TRBJ2-5
TGCGCCAGCAGCTTGATCGGAGAGACCCAGTACTTC
CASSLIGETQYF
>NA|NA|TRBV7-8|TRBJ2-1
TGTGCCAGCAGCTCATGGACTGGGGACGACTATGAGCAGTTCTTC
CASSSWTGDDYEQFF
>few|NA|TRBV7-6|TRBJ1-1
TGTGCCAGCAGTCCGGTTGGAGTAACGGTGGGAAACACTGAAGCTTTCTTT
CASSPVGVTVGNTEAFF
>NA|TRBD1|TRBV4-1|TRBJ1-6
TGCGCCAGCAGCCACCGACAGGGAGCGTCACCCCTCCACTTT
CASSHRQGASPLHF
>NA|NA|TRBV6-1|TRBJ2-6
TGTGCCAGCAGTGCCGGGACAACCGGCGCCAACGTCCTGACTTTC
CASSAGTTGANVLTF
>NA|NA|TRBV5-1|TRBJ2-2
TGCGCCAGCAGCTTGTGGGAAACCGGGGAGCTGTTTTTT
CASSLWETGELFF
>NA|NA|TRBV27|TRBJ1-6
TGTGCCAGCAGTTTATCGCAGACCAGCTCCTATAATTCACCCCTCCACTTT
CASSLSQTSSYNSPLHF
>NA|NA|TRBV4-1|TRBJ2-7
TGCGCCAGCAGCCTCAGAGGGGATCCCGGACCTATCGACGAGCAGTACTTC
CASSLRGDPGPIDEQYF
>NA|NA|TRBV19|TRBJ1-1
TGTGCCAGTAGTCTGGGGGCGCGAGCTTTCTTT
CASSLGARAFF
>once|TRBD1|TRBV2|TRBJ1-6
TGTGCCAGCAGTAGGACAGGGGCTCCTTCTAATTCACCCCTCCACTTT
CASSRTGAPSNSPLHF
>NA|NA|TRBV5-1|TRBJ2-3
TGCGCCAGCACCTCCCAGGGGAGCACAGATACGCAGTATTTT
CASTSQGSTDTQYF
>once|NA|TRBV6-5|TRBJ2-5
TGTGCCAGCAGTTACTCCCTACGTACAGCCGCAGAGACCCAGTACTTC
CASSYSLRTAAETQYF
>NA|TRBD2|TRBV5-1|TRBJ2-5
TGCGCCAGCAGCTTGACTAGCGGGGGGGCCGAAGAGACCCAGTACTTC
CASSLTSGGAEETQYF
>NA|NA|TRBV11-2|TRBJ2-3
TGTGCCAGCAGCCTCTGGACGTCTCCGTCAACAGATACGCAGTATTTT
CASSLWTSPSTDTQYF
>NA|NA|TRBV25-1|TRBJ2-5
TGTGCCAGCAGTGAAGACGGGGGGCGCGAGACCCAGTACTTC
CASSEDGGRETQYF
>NA|NA|TRBV6-5|TRBJ2-7
TGTGCCAGCAGTTACCGGGGTCGGTCCTACGAGCAGTACTTC
CASSYRGRSYEQYF
>NA|NA|TRBV18|TRBJ1-1
TGTGCCAGCTCACCGGGGAGGGGGGGGAACACTGAAGCTTTCTTT
CASSPGRGGNTEAFF
>NA|NA|TRBV25-1|TRBJ2-1
TGTGCCAGCAGTGAATACAGGGGTTACAATGAGCAGTTCTTC
CASSEYRGYNEQFF
>NA|NA|TRBV4-3|TRBJ2-1
TGCGCCAGCAGCCAAGATCGGGCAGAGACCTACAATGAGCAGTTCTTC
CASSQDRAETYNEQFF
>NA|TRBD2|TRBV9|TRBJ2-3
TGTGCCAGCACCGCCCGCGGGGGGCAAAACACAGATACGCAGTATTTT
CASTARGGQNTDTQYF
>NA|NA|TRBV7-8|TRBJ2-7
TGTGCCAGCAGCTTAGAGGCCAGTGTTTTCGAGCAGTACTTC
CASSLEASVFEQYF
>NA|NA|TRBV19|TRBJ2-1
TGTGCCAGTAGTATAGATTCACGAACTACCTCCTACAATGAGCAGTTCTTC
CASSIDSRTTSYNEQFF